This T cell receptor beta chain was captured in a study of tumor-infiltrating lymphocytes in oesophageal squamous cell carcinoma (dated by TCRdb to 2016 to 2017). The library was obtained by PCR. Reads for this sample came from an Illumina HiSeq 2000. In TCRdb, the public reads were trimmed at Q25 with fastp and aligned with MiXCR, with productive beta chains retained. Each record represents a unique CDR3 protein, reported with the most common genes and DNA among its rows. The sample table contains around 12,000 distinct CDR3 sequences; only one count was recorded for roughly 47% of them. Approximately 13% of the sample rests with the top ten. On this clonotype itself: Its antigen is unknown. Its ends do not fully match the called genes, so a read error is possible.

From the cysteine up to the phenylalanine, the CDR3 has a length of 13 residues. Here the CDR3 DNA is all that survives: 39 bases in frame from base 1. CDR1 DFQATT and CDR2 SNEGSKA are derived from the germline V gene (reference sequence). The TCR was taken from a male donor with esophageal squamous cell carcinoma. Recombination connected TRBV20-1 to TRBJ2-3, and 12 bases in between align with TRBD1. Source material: normal esophageal tissue next to the tumor. The DNA is TGCAGTGTACCGGGACAGGGGGCTTCACCCCTCCACTTC. This gives the protein CSVPGQGASPLHF.